A single sample gave rise to the 18 T cell receptor beta chains below, sequenced in a study of blood T cell repertoires in COVID-19. The assay was immunoSEQ multiplex PCR, and TCRdb's table has in-frame clones only and misses some. The data contain 200,000 to 250,000 clones, 60% to 85% of them singletons. The sequencing sample was made of peripheral blood. The source of these receptors is an older woman with acute or convalescent COVID-19.

This clone was seen a few times. CDR3 region: CASSLERGLGYTF. CDR3 DNA sequence: TGTGCCAGCAGCTTAGAGAGGGGGCTTGGCTACACCTTC. The V call is TRBV11-2, the J call TRBJ1-2; 7 bases fit TRBD1. CDR3 length equals 13 residues. In germline, CDR1 is SGHAT, CDR2 FQNNGV. The V and J ends lost 0 bases and 7 bases, in that order; junction bases with no gene match: 2.

V and J are TRBV5-6 and TRBJ2-2; TRBD2 is a possible D gene (6 bases). Germline V gene sequence: CDR1 SGHDT, CDR2 YYEEEE. The CDR3 is 16 residues long. V was pared by 0 bases and J by 4 bases, with 13 bases between. The CDR3 coding sequence is TGTGCCAGCAGCTTGGCGTGGGGGGTAGGCACCGGGGAGCTGTTTTTT. This gives the protein CASSLAWGVGTGELFF. The full variable domain, completed using reference TRBV5-6 and TRBJ2-2, is DAGVTQSPTHLIKTRGQQVTLRCSPKSGHDTVSWYQQALGQGPQFIFQYYEEEERQRGNFPDRFSGHQFPNYSSELNVNALLLGDSALYLCASSLAWGVGTGELFFGEGSRLTVL.

The gene calls are TRBV24-1 and TRBJ2-5, with D tentatively TRBD2 (6 bases). The CDR3 is 15 amino acids. Between the trimmed V and J ends, which lost 3 bases and 2 bases, there was a span of 12 bases. The germline gives CDR1 KGHDR, CDR2 SFDVKD. CDR3 sequence: CATSDNTGEQETQYF. The CDR3 DNA reads TGTGCCACCAGTGATAATACGGGGGAGCAAGAGACCCAGTACTTC.

The genes are TRBV7-3 and TRBJ2-7, with D maybe TRBD2 (6 bases). The V gene lost 1 base and the J gene lost 6 bases, with 25 bases spanning the gap. Looked up from germline, CDR1 is SGHTA and CDR2 is FQGTGA. The CDR3 runs to 18 residues. CDR3 amino acids: CASSLNVGSGGRAREQYF. DNA of the CDR3: TGTGCCAGCAGCTTAAATGTCGGGAGCGGTGGACGAGCACGCGAGCAGTACTTC.

The V call is TRBV30, the J call TRBJ2-3; a possible D gene is TRBD2 (7 bases). This CDR3 is built from 14 residues. Deletions cut 5 bases from V and 1 base from J, with 13 bases between. Germline V gene data show CDR1 as GTSNPN and CDR2 as SVGIG (reference sequence). CDR3 sequence (DNA): TGTGCCTGGGAGGGGGGGGATGGCACAGATACGCAGTATTTT. Translating it yields CAWEGGDGTDTQYF.

The chain uses TRBV9 and TRBJ2-5; D might be TRBD2 (5 bases). The V end was cut by 4 bases, the J end by 7 bases, with 14 bases between. Germline V lookup: CDR1 SGDLS, CDR2 YYNGEE. The CDR3 totals 13 residues. The CDR3 loop reads CASSPQEVGTQYF. CDR3 in DNA: TGTGCCAGCAGCCCCCAGGAGGTCGGGACCCAGTACTTC.

In DNA, the CDR3 is TGTGCCAGTAGACAGACAGGCCCTATACCGGCCATTCAGTACTTC. It translates to CASRQTGPIPAIQYF. The chain has TRBV19 and TRBJ2-4, with D maybe TRBD1 (6 bases). Trimming stripped 6 bases from V and 9 bases from J, with 21 bases between. In germline, CDR1 is LNHDA, CDR2 SQIVND (reference sequence). The CDR3 spans 15 residues.

The sample holds one count of this clone. The rearrangement joins TRBV6-2 or TRBV6-3 to TRBJ2-2, with a tentative D call TRBD1 (6 bases). From germline, CDR1 is MNHEY and CDR2 SVGEGT. The CDR3 runs to 14 residues. With 2 bases removed from V and 6 bases from J, the gap between germline ends came to 10 bases. As DNA, the CDR3 is TGTGCCAGCAGTTACAGCAGGGGTGCCGGGGAGCTGTTTTTT. Amino acids: CASSYSRGAGELFF.

This chain links TRBV13 with TRBJ1-6; 8 bases map to TRBD1. Unmatched junction bases numbered 6, after V lost 4 bases and J lost 7 bases. The CDR3 totals 15 residues. The germline gives CDR1 PRHDT, CDR2 FYEKMQ (reference sequence). The CDR3 DNA reads as TGTGCCAGCAGCTCTGACAGGGGCCTAAATTCACCCCTCCACTTT. It yields the protein CASSSDRGLNSPLHF.

This clone was observed once. Other DNA sequences from this sample encode an identical CDR3 as well. The J gene is TRBJ2-3, the V gene TRBV3-1 (or the pseudogene TRBV3-2); 11 bases align to TRBD2. With 4 bases clipped from V and 0 bases from J, the junction kept 3 bases outside the gene matches. Germline-derived CDR1 and CDR2 are LGHDT and YNNKEL (reference sequence). The length of the CDR3 is 16 residues. CDR3 sequence (DNA): TGTGCCAGCAGCCCCCGACTAGCGGGGAGCACAGATACGCAGTATTTT. It specifies CASSPRLAGSTDTQYF.

The J gene is TRBJ1-2, the V gene TRBV6-4; the D is unclear. Germline V CDR1 and CDR2: MRHNA, SNTAGT. Trimming took 0 bases from V and 7 from J, leaving 12 bases between them. The CDR3 extends over 14 amino acids. The CDR3 sequence: CASSDSQGRGGYTF. CDR3 in DNA: TGTGCCAGCAGTGACTCGCAAGGGAGAGGTGGCTACACCTTC.

The J gene is TRBJ2-2, the V gene TRBV29-1; D is uncertain. Between the trimmed V and J ends, which lost 5 bases and 7 bases, there was a span of 17 bases. Germline CDR1 SQVTM, CDR2 ANQGSEA. This CDR3 has 14 amino acids. DNA of the CDR3: TGCAGCGTTTCTATGACAAGGCAAGACGGGGAGCTGTTTTTT. Its translation: CSVSMTRQDGELFF.

This clone has more than one count but fewer than ten. The genes are TRBV19 and TRBJ2-1; a possible D gene is TRBD2 (6 bases). CDR3 length: 16 amino acids. Germline CDR1 reads LNHDA; CDR2 reads SQIVND (reference sequence). Trimming removed 1 base from V and 5 bases from J, with 15 bases in between. The DNA of the CDR3 is TGTGCCAGTAGTATAGTATATGGCGGGGCAGACAATGAGCAGTTCTTC. It is translated as CASSIVYGGADNEQFF.

The V gene is TRBV19, the J gene TRBJ2-4; D is ambiguous. The germline gives CDR1 LNHDA, CDR2 SQIVND (reference sequence). The germline V and J ends were trimmed by 5 bases and 3 bases, with 8 bases remaining between them. The CDR3 extends over 13 amino acids. The CDR3, as DNA: TGTGCCAGTAGTGACTCGCGCAAAAACATTCAGTACTTC. It yields the protein CASSDSRKNIQYF.

The chain links TRBV12-3 or TRBV12-4 to TRBJ2-7, with TRBD1 identical over 7 bases. The J segment lost 4 bases and the V segment lost 3 bases, leaving 3 bases of the junction unmatched. The CDR3 runs to 13 residues. Here the CDR3 DNA reads TGTGCCAGCAGTTTCCGGGACAGTTACGAGCAGTACTTC. Amino acid sequence: CASSFRDSYEQYF.

This sequence joins TRBV7-6 and TRBJ2-7; D possibly corresponds to TRBD1 (8 bases). The CDR3 is made up of 14 amino acids. Per germline, CDR1 SGHVS and CDR2 FNYEAQ. The V and J ends lost 6 bases and 3 bases respectively, with 15 bases between them. The CDR3 DNA follows: TGTGCCAGCAGTTTGACAGGGGAGGGCTACGAGCAGTACTTC. Translation: CASSLTGEGYEQYF. Using reference TRBV7-6 and TRBJ2-7 for the parts outside the CDR3, the full variable domain is GAGVSQSPRYKVTKRGQDVALRCDPISGHVSLYWYRQALGQGPEFLTYFNYEAQQDKSGLPNDRFSAERPEGSISTLTIQRTEQRDSAMYRCASSLTGEGYEQYFGPGTRLTVT.

V is TRBV2 and J is TRBJ2-5; D might be TRBD2 (6 bases). Germline CDR1 reads SNHLY; CDR2 reads FYNNEI. This CDR3 region has 13 residues. V lost 8 bases and J 2 bases, leaving 12 bases between the germline ends. The CDR3 sequence: CASRVRGQETQYF. CDR3 DNA sequence: TGTGCCAGCCGGGTACGGGGGCAAGAGACCCAGTACTTC.

This clone was seen only a few times. This chain joins TRBV6-5 and TRBJ1-1; 12 bases are shared with TRBD1. V shed 6 bases, J shed 4 bases, and the junction held 3 bases outside the gene matches. CDR1 and CDR2 from the germline V gene are MNHEY and SVGAGI. The length of the CDR3 is 14 residues. The CDR3 nucleotides read TGTGCCAGCAGGAAGGGACAGGGGGCCACTGAAGCTTTCTTT. Translated, it gives CASRKGQGATEAFF.